The 24 T cell receptor beta chains below come from one sample, sequenced in a study of molecular identifiers for immune sequencing clone quantification. MiXCR, applied by TCRdb to the PCR reads, yields one record per CDR3 protein. Of about 630,000 distinct CDR3 sequences listed, roughly 25% were seen once; the top ten hold 0.7% to 0.95%. Sequenced material: naive CD8+ T cells from blood, with Jurkat cell RNA spiked in. Noted subset: FACS-sorted CD8+CD4-CCR7+CD45RA+ naive T cells. Receptor source: a human donor in good health. Some libraries in this study had Jurkat cell RNA spiked in.

This clonotype occurred many times. V usage is TRBV29-1 and J usage is TRBJ2-7, with D possibly TRBD1 on 5 matching bases. The V gene lost 1 base and the J gene lost 4 bases, with 14 bases spanning the gap. Per the germline V gene, CDR1 is SQVTM and CDR2 is ANQGSEA. The CDR3 is made up of 14 amino acids. CDR3 sequence (DNA): TGCAGCGTTGAAGTTGTGGGGCAGGGTTACGAGCAGTACTTC. Amino acid sequence: CSVEVVGQGYEQYF.

This clonotype showed up many times. The chain couples TRBV27 to TRBJ1-1, with D unclear. V lost 6 bases and J lost 1, with 6 bases in between. CDR3 length equals 12 residues. Germline-derived CDR1 and CDR2 are MNHEY and SMNVEV (reference sequence). The CDR3, as DNA: TGTGCCAGCAGCGGGCCGAACACTGAAGCTTTCTTT. It encodes CASSGPNTEAFF.

This clonotype was seen many times. The V and J genes are TRBV30 and TRBJ2-1; 8 bases map to TRBD1. Germline V gene data show CDR1 as GTSNPN and CDR2 as SVGIG (reference sequence). The CDR3 length is 13 residues. Trimming removed 7 bases from V and 2 bases from J; junction bases left unmatched: 4. The CDR3 nucleotides read TGTGCCTACCGGACAGGGACCTACAATGAGCAGTTCTTC. This encodes CAYRTGTYNEQFF.

This clonotype has only a few counts. The CDR3 region has the DNA TGCAGTGCGGGGACTAGCGGTCGCACAGATACGCAGTATTTT. Protein product: CSAGTSGRTDTQYF. The V gene is TRBV20-1, the J gene TRBJ2-3; 11 nucleotides align to TRBD2. In germline, CDR1 is DFQATT, CDR2 SNEGSKA (reference sequence). V shed 6 bases, J shed 1 base, and the junction held 3 bases outside the gene matches. The CDR3 length is 14 residues.

The table lists this clonotype with a few counts. This rearrangement joins TRBV4-3 to TRBJ2-5, with D maybe TRBD1 (6 bases). The V and J ends lost 0 bases and 4 bases respectively, with 12 bases between them. The CDR3 has 15 amino acids. From germline, CDR1 is LGHNA and CDR2 YSLEER. The CDR3 region has the DNA TGCGCCAGCAGCCAAGATTCAGGGGACCCAGAGACCCAGTACTTC. It encodes CASSQDSGDPETQYF.

Details on this clonotype: One end of the junction fails to match germline, which may point to a read error. This chain links TRBV6-6 with TRBJ2-2, with 9 bases aligning to TRBD1. The CDR3 has 16 amino acids. Germline V lookup: CDR1 MNHNY, CDR2 SVGAGI (reference sequence). The CDR3 sequence: CAGSQTGGPNTGELFF. CDR3 coding DNA: TGTGCCGGCAGCCAAACAGGGGGCCCGAACACCGGGGAGCTGTTTTTT.

This chain uses TRBV7-9 with TRBJ2-1, with a tentative D call TRBD2 (6 bases). Looked up from germline, CDR1 is SEHNR and CDR2 is FQNEAQ (reference sequence). Trimming left V 2 bases short and J 0 bases short, with 17 bases between. There are 18 residues in the CDR3. CDR3 in DNA: TGTGCCAGCAGCTTACCGAGCAGCGGGTTGAGCTCCTACAATGAGCAGTTCTTC. It codes for CASSLPSSGLSSYNEQFF.

V is TRBV11-2 and J is TRBJ2-2; 7 nucleotides line up with TRBD2. V was clipped by 4 bases and J by 7 bases; unmatched bases: 6. Germline V lookup: CDR1 SGHAT, CDR2 FQNNGV. The CDR3 loop spans 14 amino acids. This CDR3 is CASSWGGPSGELFF. The CDR3 DNA reads as TGTGCCAGCAGCTGGGGGGGACCAAGCGGGGAGCTGTTTTTT.

This clonotype was seen ten or more times. The chain joins TRBV27 to TRBJ1-1; D ambiguous. The CDR3 sequence is 13 residues long. Germline V CDR1 and CDR2: MNHEY, SMNVEV (reference sequence). Trimming cost V 3 bases and J 6 bases, with 11 bases left between them. CDR3 protein: CASSLEGHPEAFF. The CDR3 coding sequence is TGTGCCAGCAGTTTGGAGGGTCACCCTGAAGCTTTCTTT.

This chain joins TRBV2 and TRBJ1-1; D is unclear. The CDR3 has 13 amino acids. Deletions cut 0 bases from V and 1 base from J, with 3 bases between. Germline values: CDR1 SNHLY, CDR2 FYNNEI. As DNA, the CDR3 is TGTGCCAGCAGTGAAGCGTGGAACACTGAAGCTTTCTTT. Its translation is CASSEAWNTEAFF.

This clonotype has a handful of counts. The chain has TRBV11-2 and TRBJ2-1, with D possibly matching TRBD2 (7 bases). V lost 5 bases and J 8 bases, leaving 19 bases between the germline ends. Germline V gene sequence: CDR1 SGHAT, CDR2 FQNNGV. The CDR3 covers 15 residues. Here the CDR3 DNA reads TGTGCCAGCAGCCCGGTTTCTGGCGGGGGCTATGAGCAGTTCTTC. Protein product: CASSPVSGGGYEQFF. The variable domain in full, completed from reference TRBV11-2 and TRBJ2-1, reads EAGVAQSPRYKIIEKRQSVAFWCNPISGHATLYWYQQILGQGPKLLIQFQNNGVVDDSQLPKDRFSAERLKGVDSTLKIQPAKLEDSAVYLCASSPVSGGGYEQFFGPGTRLTVL.

The gene calls are TRBV6-2 or TRBV6-3 and TRBJ2-2; D remains ambiguous. The CDR3 consists of 19 residues. Germline assignment: CDR1 MNHEY and CDR2 SVGEGT. V gave up 2 bases and J gave up 4 bases, with 23 bases separating them. CDR3 in amino acids: CASSYQFPLGTASTGELFF. In DNA, the CDR3 is TGTGCCAGCAGTTACCAGTTCCCGCTCGGAACAGCGAGCACCGGGGAGCTGTTTTTT.

A note on this clonotype: A much larger clone differs from this one at a single base, so this may be a read error. This chain links TRBV29-1 with TRBJ2-1; TRBD1 matches at 10 bases. Trimming at V came to 4 bases and at J to 8 bases, leaving 8 bases not matched to a gene. Germline-derived CDR1 and CDR2 are SQVTM and ANQGSEA. This CDR3 region has 14 residues. CDR3 loop: CSVGRGTGADEQFF. The CDR3 region has the DNA TGCAGCGTTGGACGAGGGACAGGGGCGGATGAGCAGTTCTTC.

To note about this clonotype: Mismatch with germline at one junction end may stem from a read error. The chain joins TRBV7-9 to TRBJ1-1; D perhaps matches TRBD1 (6 bases). The CDR3 has 14 residues. Germline V lookup: CDR1 SEHNR, CDR2 FQNEAQ (reference sequence). CDR3 bases: TGTGCCAGCAGCCCGAGGACAGTAAACACTGAAGCTCTCTTT. Translated, it gives CASSPRTVNTEALF.

With regard to this clonotype: A much larger clone lies one base from this, so it may be a read error. The CDR3 loop reads CSAIDWGSMNTEAFF. CDR3 DNA sequence: TGCAGTGCTATAGATTGGGGTTCCATGAACACTGAAGCTTTCTTT. The V and J genes are TRBV20-1 and TRBJ1-1; D unresolved. The CDR3 has 15 residues. CDR1 is DFQATT and CDR2 is SNEGSKA in the germline V gene (reference sequence). V was cut by 4 bases and J by 0 bases, with 15 bases left in between.

The chain employs TRBV27 and TRBJ2-3; maybe TRBD1 (6 bases). The CDR3 consists of 14 residues. V dropped 4 bases and J dropped 2 bases, with 10 bases sitting between them. Germline lookup yields CDR1 MNHEY and CDR2 SMNVEV (reference sequence). The CDR3 DNA reads TGTGCCAGCAGTTCGGGACATACCACAGATACGCAGTATTTT. Translation: CASSSGHTTDTQYF.

Comment on this clonotype: This may be a read error: a much more frequent sequence differs by one nucleotide. The genes are TRBV20-1 and TRBJ2-3; the D is unclear. CDR1 DFQATT and CDR2 SNEGSKA come from the germline V gene (reference sequence). CDR3 length: 11 amino acids. The CDR3 is CSLPIMDTQYF. The DNA for the CDR3 is TGCTCCCTTCCAATCATGGATACGCAGTATTTT.

This clonotype was counted a few times. The rearrangement links TRBV3-1 to TRBJ2-7; D unresolved. Trimming removed 8 bases from V and 3 bases from J, with 14 bases in between. The CDR3 runs to 13 residues. Germline lookup yields CDR1 LGHDT and CDR2 YNNKEL (reference sequence). CDR3 protein: CASANFGFYEQYF. DNA of the CDR3: TGTGCCAGCGCAAATTTTGGGTTCTACGAGCAGTACTTC.

The chain combines TRBV15 with TRBJ2-5, with 8 bases identical to TRBD1. The junction had 10 bases not matched to a gene; V was cut back by 3 bases and J by 4 bases. The CDR3 spans 16 residues. Germline CDR1 reads LNHNV; CDR2 reads YYDKDF (reference sequence). The CDR3 sequence: CATSSDRTGLGETQYF. The CDR3 DNA is TGTGCCACCAGCAGCGATCGGACAGGGCTGGGAGAGACCCAGTACTTC.

This clonotype was picked up many times. The rearrangement links TRBV9 to TRBJ1-2; D possibly corresponds to TRBD1 (5 bases). This CDR3 comprises 16 residues. CDR1 is SGDLS, CDR2 YYNGEE, per germline. V gave up 0 bases and J gave up 4 bases, with 16 bases separating them. Here the CDR3 DNA reads TGTGCCAGCAGCGTAGCCCCTAGAGGGGACGCCTATGGCTACACCTTC. It translates to CASSVAPRGDAYGYTF.

This clonotype was picked up a small number of times. The chain couples TRBV7-2 to TRBJ2-7; 7 positions match TRBD1. CDR3 length: 14 residues. The germline V gene encodes CDR1 SGHTA and CDR2 FQGNSA. V was pared by 8 bases and J by 2 bases, with 9 bases of the junction left unmatched. The CDR3 DNA reads as TGTGCCAGCGGAAACCGGGACAGTGCCTACGAGCAGTACTTC. Residues: CASGNRDSAYEQYF. Drawing the rest from reference TRBV7-2 and TRBJ2-7, the complete variable domain is GAGVSQSPSNKVTEKGKDVELRCDPISGHTALYWYRQSLGQGLEFLIYFQGNSAPDKSGLPSDRFSAERTGGSVSTLTIQRTQQEDSAVYLCASGNRDSAYEQYFGPGTRLTVT.

As concerns this clonotype: Germline is not matched at one junction end, which may reflect a read error. The chain employs TRBV7-2 and TRBJ2-7; D call uncertain. Per the germline V gene, CDR1 is SGHTA and CDR2 is FQGNSA. This CDR3 is built from 12 residues. For the CDR3, the DNA is TGTGCCAGCAGCTTAGGCACCTACGAGCAGTCCTTC. Translating gives CASSLGTYEQSF. Combining the CDR3 with reference TRBV7-2 and TRBJ2-7 gives the whole variable domain GAGVSQSPSNKVTEKGKDVELRCDPISGHTALYWYRQSLGQGLEFLIYFQGNSAPDKSGLPSDRFSAERTGGSVSTLTIQRTQQEDSAVYLCASSLGTYEQSFGPGTRLTVT.

About this clonotype itself: A read error is possible here, since a much larger clone lies one base away. The J gene is TRBJ2-4, the V gene TRBV2; D is ambiguous. The germline V gene has CDR1 SNHLY and CDR2 FYNNEI. Trimming cost V 11 bases and J 7 bases, with 18 bases left between them. The CDR3 covers 13 residues. In DNA, the CDR3 is TGTGCCTGCACCCCCCCCCTGGGGAACATTCAGTACTTC. Amino acids: CACTPPLGNIQYF.

This clonotype was observed a few times. The CDR3 is CASRGIQETQYF. For the CDR3, the DNA is TGTGCCAGCAGGGGCATCCAAGAGACCCAGTACTTC. The chain recombines TRBV28 with TRBJ2-5; D is unclear. CDR3 size: 12 residues. V lost 6 bases and J 1 base, leaving 6 bases between the germline ends. Germline-derived CDR1 and CDR2 are MDHEN and SYDVKM.